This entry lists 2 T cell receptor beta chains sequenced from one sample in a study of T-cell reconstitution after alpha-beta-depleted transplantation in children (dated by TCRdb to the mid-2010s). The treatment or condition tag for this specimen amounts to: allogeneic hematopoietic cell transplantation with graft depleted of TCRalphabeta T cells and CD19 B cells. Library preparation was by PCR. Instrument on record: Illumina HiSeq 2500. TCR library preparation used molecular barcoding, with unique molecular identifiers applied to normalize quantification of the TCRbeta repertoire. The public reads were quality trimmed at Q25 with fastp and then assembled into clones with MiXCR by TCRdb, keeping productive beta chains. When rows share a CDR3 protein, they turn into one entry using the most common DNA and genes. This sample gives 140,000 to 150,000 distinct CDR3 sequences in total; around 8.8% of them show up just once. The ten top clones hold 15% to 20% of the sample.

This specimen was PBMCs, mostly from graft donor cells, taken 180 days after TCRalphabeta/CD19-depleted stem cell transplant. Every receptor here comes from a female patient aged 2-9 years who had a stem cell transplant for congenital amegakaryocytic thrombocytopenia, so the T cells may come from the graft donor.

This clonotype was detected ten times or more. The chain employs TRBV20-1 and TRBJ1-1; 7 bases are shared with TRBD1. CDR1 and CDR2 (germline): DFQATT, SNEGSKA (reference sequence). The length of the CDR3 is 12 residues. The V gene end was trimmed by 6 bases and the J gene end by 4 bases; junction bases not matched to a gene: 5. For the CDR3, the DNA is TGCAGTGCAACAGGGGCTAGCACTGAAGCTTTCTTT. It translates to CSATGASTEAFF.

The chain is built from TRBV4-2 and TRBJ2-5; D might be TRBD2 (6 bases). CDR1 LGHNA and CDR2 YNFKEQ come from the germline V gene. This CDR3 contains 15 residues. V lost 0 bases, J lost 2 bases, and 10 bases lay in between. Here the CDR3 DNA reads TGTGCCAGCAGCCAAGAAACTAGCCTACAAGAGACCCAGTACTTC. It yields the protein CASSQETSLQETQYF.